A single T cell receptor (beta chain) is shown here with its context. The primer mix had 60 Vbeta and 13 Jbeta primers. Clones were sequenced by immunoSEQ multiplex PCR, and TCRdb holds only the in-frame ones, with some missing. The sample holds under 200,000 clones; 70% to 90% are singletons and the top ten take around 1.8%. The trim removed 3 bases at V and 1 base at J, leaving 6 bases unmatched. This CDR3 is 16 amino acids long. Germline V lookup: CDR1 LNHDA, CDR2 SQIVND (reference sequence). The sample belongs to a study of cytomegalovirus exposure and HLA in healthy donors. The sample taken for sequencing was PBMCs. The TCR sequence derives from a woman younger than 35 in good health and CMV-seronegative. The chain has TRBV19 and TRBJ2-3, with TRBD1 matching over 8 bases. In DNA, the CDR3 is TGTGCCAGTAGTATCCTCAGGGGGCGAGGCACAGATACGCAGTATTTT. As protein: CASSILRGRGTDTQYF.